The entry below gives a single T cell receptor beta chain sequence along with its context. Germline V gene sequence: CDR1 SEHNR, CDR2 FQNEAQ (reference sequence). The CDR3 contains 14 residues. Trimming stripped 3 bases from V and 7 bases from J, with 12 bases between. The data originate from a study of blood T cell repertoires in COVID-19. For the study at large: The study drew acute and convalescent COVID-19 samples from the United States, Italy and Spain.

Sequenced by immunoSEQ multiplex PCR; TCRdb stores in-frame clones only, minus some. The profile shows just over 650,000 clones, 75% to 90% of them singletons. The sequence derives from a woman in her late teens or twenties with acute or convalescent COVID-19. V gene TRBV7-9 combines with J gene TRBJ2-2; D possibly corresponds to TRBD1 (5 bases). The specimen was peripheral blood. As DNA, the CDR3 is TGTGCCAGCAGCTTGAGTCAGGGAAGCGGGGAGCTGTTTTTT. Protein sequence: CASSLSQGSGELFF.